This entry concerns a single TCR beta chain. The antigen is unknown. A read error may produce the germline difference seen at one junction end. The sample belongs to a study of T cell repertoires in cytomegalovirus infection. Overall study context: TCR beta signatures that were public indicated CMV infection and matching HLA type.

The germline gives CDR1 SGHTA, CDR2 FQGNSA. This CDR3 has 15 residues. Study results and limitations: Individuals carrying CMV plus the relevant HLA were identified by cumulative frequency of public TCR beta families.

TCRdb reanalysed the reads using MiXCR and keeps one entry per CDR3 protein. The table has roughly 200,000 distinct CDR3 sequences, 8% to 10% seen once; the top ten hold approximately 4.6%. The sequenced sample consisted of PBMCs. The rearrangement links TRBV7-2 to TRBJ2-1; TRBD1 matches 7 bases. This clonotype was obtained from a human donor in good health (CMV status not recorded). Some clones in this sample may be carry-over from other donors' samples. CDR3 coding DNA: TGTGCCAGCAGCTTAGGGACAGGAGCCTACAATGATCAGTTCTTC. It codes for CASSLGTGAYNDQFF.